The rows below give T cell receptor beta chains drawn from one sample of a study of blood T cells in healthy people across ages. TCRdb analysed the 5' RACE reads with MiXCR anew, one entry per CDR3 protein. The sample includes hundreds of thousands of distinct CDR3 sequences, 24% of them seen just once. These sequences were also reported in another study, on T cells of mothers and their children.

The specimen was blood. Receptor source: a boy younger than 18 in good health. Each CDR3 is given with its conserved first and last residue. The D gene is left open where the match is weak. Size is omitted from some rows. Given values are once, few, many or a class for expanded clones.

cdr3_aa cdr3_nt v_call d_call j_call clone_size
CASSDGQVATNEKLFF TGTGCCAGCAGTGACGGACAGGTTGCAACTAATGAAAAACTGTTTTTT TRBV2 TRBD1 TRBJ1-4 once
CASSLGQGIMNTEAFF TGTGCCAGCAGTTTAGGACAGGGGATTATGAACACTGAAGCTTTCTTT TRBV6-5 TRBD1 TRBJ1-1 few
CASSPEGLAKNIQYF TGTGCCAGCAGTCCAGAGGGTTTAGCCAAAAACATTCAGTACTTC TRBV27 . TRBJ2-4 .
CASSPLGVEQFF TGTGCCAGTAGTCCATTAGGGGTTGAGCAGTTCTTC TRBV19 . TRBJ2-1 once
CSVGDRDYGYTF TGCAGCGTTGGAGACAGGGACTATGGCTACACCTTC TRBV29-1 TRBD1 TRBJ1-2 many
CSAGTEGYTF TGCAGTGCTGGAACTGAGGGCTACACCTTC TRBV20-1 . TRBJ1-2 .
CASSQGVGGTGELFF TGCGCCAGCAGCCAAGGGGTAGGGGGGACCGGGGAGCTGTTTTTT TRBV4-3 . TRBJ2-2 .
CASSTQRGSETQYF TGCGCCAGCAGCACCCAGCGGGGGAGTGAGACCCAGTACTTC TRBV5-1 TRBD2 TRBJ2-5 few
CASSPTVNTEAFF TGTGCCAGCAGTCCGACGGTGAACACTGAAGCTTTCTTT TRBV6-5 . TRBJ1-1 many
CASSVSGAGYNEQFF TGTGCCAGCAGCGTTAGCGGGGCTGGGTACAATGAGCAGTTCTTC TRBV7-6 TRBD2 TRBJ2-1 .
CASSQGQEAYNEQFF TGCGCCAGCAGCCAAGGCCAGGAAGCCTACAATGAGCAGTTCTTC TRBV4-3 . TRBJ2-1 .
CASSSPGAPGNTIYF TGTGCCAGCAGTTCCCCCGGGGCCCCTGGAAACACCATATATTTT TRBV12-3/TRBV12-4 . TRBJ1-3 .
CSATTSGGTDTQYF TGCAGTGCCACTACTAGCGGCGGCACAGATACGCAGTATTTT TRBV20-1 TRBD2 TRBJ2-3 few
CASTKLGQVNTEAFF TGTGCCAGCACTAAACTAGGACAGGTGAACACTGAAGCTTTCTTT TRBV6-1 TRBD1 TRBJ1-1 few
CASSQDFVTEAFF TGCGCCAGCAGCCAAGACTTCGTCACTGAAGCTTTCTTT TRBV4-1 . TRBJ1-1 .
CASGEGYEQYF TGTGCCAGCGGGGAGGGGTACGAGCAGTACTTC TRBV3-1 TRBD2 TRBJ2-7 .
CASSADRGTYNEQFF TGTGCCAGCAGCGCGGACAGGGGGACCTACAATGAGCAGTTCTTC TRBV7-3 TRBD1 TRBJ2-1 many
CASSVESSRGTQYF TGTGCCAGCAGCGTAGAGAGCTCCCGGGGGACCCAGTACTTC TRBV9 . TRBJ2-5 few
CASSDREETQYF TGTGCCAGCAGTGACCGGGAAGAGACCCAGTACTTC TRBV2 . TRBJ2-5 few
CASSLGGRGLNEQFF TGCGCCAGCAGCTTGGGGGGAAGGGGGCTGAATGAGCAGTTCTTC TRBV5-1 TRBD1 TRBJ2-1 few
CASSTKTGLYGYTF TGTGCCAGCAGCACGAAGACAGGGCTCTATGGCTACACCTTC TRBV5-6 TRBD1 TRBJ1-2 .
CASSEQTVGEQYF TGTGCCAGCAGCGAACAGACTGTAGGCGAGCAGTACTTC TRBV3-1 . TRBJ2-7 few
CSARAIRGTSYEQYF TGCAGTGCTAGAGCGATCAGAGGGACTAGCTACGAGCAGTACTTC TRBV20-1 TRBD2 TRBJ2-7 .
CATSRDEPGSYEQYF TGTGCCACCAGCAGAGATGAGCCCGGGTCCTACGAGCAGTACTTC TRBV15 . TRBJ2-7 .
CASSQKGLAEDTQYF TGCGCCAGCAGCCAGAAGGGACTAGCGGAAGATACGCAGTATTTT TRBV4-1 TRBD2 TRBJ2-3 few
CASSLRDRSSYTF TGCGCCAGCAGCTTAAGGGACAGGTCTAGCTACACCTTC TRBV7-9 TRBD1 TRBJ1-2 .
CASSYSIQKVEQASTDTQYF TGTGCCAGCAGTTACTCGATTCAGAAGGTAGAACAAGCTAGCACAGATACGCAGTATTTT TRBV6-2/TRBV6-3 . TRBJ2-3 .
CASSQDPGETQYF TGCGCCAGCAGCCAAGATCCGGGAGAGACCCAGTACTTC TRBV4-3 . TRBJ2-5 many
CASSPGQGAVETQYF TGTGCCAGCAGCCCCGGACAGGGGGCCGTAGAGACCCAGTACTTC TRBV4-2 TRBD1 TRBJ2-5 many
CASSTHLSRLANNEQFF TGTGCCAGCAGCACACATCTTTCAAGACTAGCGAACAATGAGCAGTTCTTC TRBV27 TRBD2 TRBJ2-1 .
CASSQDVPGLAGGTNTGELFF TGTGCCAGCAGCCAAGATGTACCGGGACTAGCGGGGGGTACGAACACCGGAGAGCTGTTTTTT TRBV3-1 TRBD2 TRBJ2-2 .